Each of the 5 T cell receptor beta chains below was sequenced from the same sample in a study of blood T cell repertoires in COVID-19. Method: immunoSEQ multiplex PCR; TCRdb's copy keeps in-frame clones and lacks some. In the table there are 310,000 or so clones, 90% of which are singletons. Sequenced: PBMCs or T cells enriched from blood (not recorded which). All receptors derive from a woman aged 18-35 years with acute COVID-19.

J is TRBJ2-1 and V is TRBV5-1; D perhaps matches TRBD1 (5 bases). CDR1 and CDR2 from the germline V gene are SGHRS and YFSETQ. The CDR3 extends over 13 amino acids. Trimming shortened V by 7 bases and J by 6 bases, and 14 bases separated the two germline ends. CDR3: CASGVGRVNEQFF. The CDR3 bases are TGCGCCAGCGGGGTGGGCAGGGTCAATGAGCAGTTCTTC.

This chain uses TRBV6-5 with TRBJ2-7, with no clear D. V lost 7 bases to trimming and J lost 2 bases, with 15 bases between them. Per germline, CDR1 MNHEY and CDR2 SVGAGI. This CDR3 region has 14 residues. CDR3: CASTLGGGAYEQYF. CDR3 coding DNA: TGTGCCAGCACCCTAGGTGGCGGTGCCTACGAGCAGTACTTC.

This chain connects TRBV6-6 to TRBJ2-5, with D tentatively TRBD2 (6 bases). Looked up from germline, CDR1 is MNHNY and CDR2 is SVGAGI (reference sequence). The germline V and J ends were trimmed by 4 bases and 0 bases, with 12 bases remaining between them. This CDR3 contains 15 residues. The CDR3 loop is CASSSPGLDQETQYF. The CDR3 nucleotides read TGTGCCAGCAGTTCCCCGGGACTGGACCAAGAGACCCAGTACTTC.

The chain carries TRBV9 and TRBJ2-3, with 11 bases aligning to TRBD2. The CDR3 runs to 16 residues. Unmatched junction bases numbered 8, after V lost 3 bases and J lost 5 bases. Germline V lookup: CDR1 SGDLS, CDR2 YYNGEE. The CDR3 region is CASSANSGTSGDTQYF. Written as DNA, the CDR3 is TGTGCCAGCAGCGCCAATTCCGGGACTAGCGGAGATACGCAGTATTTT.

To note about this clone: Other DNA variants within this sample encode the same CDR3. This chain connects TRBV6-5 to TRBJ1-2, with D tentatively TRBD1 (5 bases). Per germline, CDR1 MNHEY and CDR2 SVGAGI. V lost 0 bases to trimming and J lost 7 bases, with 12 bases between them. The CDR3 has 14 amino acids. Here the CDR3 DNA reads TGTGCCAGCAGTTACTCCGGCCAGGGTGGTGGCTACACCTTC. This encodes CASSYSGQGGGYTF.